This TCR beta chain was obtained from a study of vaccination effects on CD4 cells after COVID-19. The overall study: Two-dose BNT162b2 or mRNA-1273 vaccination was given to participants. Findings and caveats of the study: Both infection-induced and vaccine-induced clones contracted markedly at late post-vaccination timepoints.

Profiled with immunoSEQ multiplex PCR; TCRdb holds only in-frame clones, not every one. The data show about 20,000 clones, about 70% seen once. Sequencing followed a ViraFEST assay step that expanded antigen-specific CD4+ T cells with viral peptide pools. When nine to ten days of culture had elapsed, CD4+ T cells were isolated. Negative nucleocapsid antibody tests before and after vaccination confirmed no previous SARS-CoV-2 infection. Peptides at 10 ug/ml and IL-2 at 9.5 to 10 IU/ml were added to roughly 2 million PBMC per well. In the case of this clone: Its antigen is unidentified.

The CDR3 consists of 13 residues. Trimming removed 6 bases from V and 4 bases from J, with 10 bases in between. The V gene's germline CDR1 is MNHEY and CDR2 SVGAGI. The sequence was collected from a human donor who received a COVID-19 vaccine. Material: CD4+ T cells from PBMCs cultured with HCoV-229E spike peptides, obtained before COVID-19 vaccination. The V call is TRBV6-5, the J call TRBJ1-5; tentatively, D is TRBD1 (6 bases). CDR3 residues: CASRPTGNQPQHF. DNA of the CDR3: TGTGCCAGCAGACCTACAGGGAATCAGCCCCAGCATTTT.